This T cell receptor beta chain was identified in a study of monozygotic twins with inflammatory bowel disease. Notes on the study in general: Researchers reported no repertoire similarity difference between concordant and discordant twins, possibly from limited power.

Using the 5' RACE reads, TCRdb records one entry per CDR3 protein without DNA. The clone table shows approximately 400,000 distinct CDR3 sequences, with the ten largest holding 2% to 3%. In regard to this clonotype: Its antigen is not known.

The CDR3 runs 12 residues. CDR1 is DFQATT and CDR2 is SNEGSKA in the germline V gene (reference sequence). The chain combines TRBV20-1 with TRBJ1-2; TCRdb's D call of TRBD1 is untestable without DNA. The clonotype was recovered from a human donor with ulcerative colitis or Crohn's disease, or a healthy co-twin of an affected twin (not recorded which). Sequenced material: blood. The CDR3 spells CSAADRVGGYTF.